These 8 T cell receptor beta chains were all obtained from the same sample, sequenced in a study of blood T cell repertoires in COVID-19. Assay used: immunoSEQ multiplex PCR; TCRdb lists only in-frame clones, some missing. The data contain about 76,000 clones, roughly 90% of them singletons. The specimen sequenced was peripheral blood. The receptors were sampled from a human donor in a cohort sampled during active COVID-19.

The V and J genes are TRBV25-1 and TRBJ2-5, with 8 positions matching TRBD1. Germline CDR1 and CDR2: MGHDK and SYGVNS. J lost 5 bases, V lost 3 bases, and 2 bases had no gene match. The CDR3 runs to 13 residues. The chain's CDR3 is CASSDRGPETQYF. CDR3 coding DNA: TGTGCCAGCAGTGACAGGGGGCCGGAGACCCAGTACTTC.

V and J are TRBV7-2 and TRBJ2-7; TRBD1 matches 9 bases. The ends lost 5 bases at V and 1 base at J; junction bases unmatched: 3. Germline values: CDR1 SGHTA, CDR2 FQGNSA. This CDR3 contains 14 residues. The CDR3 loop is CASSPDRGSYEQYF. CDR3 DNA: TGTGCCAGCAGCCCCGACAGGGGGTCCTACGAGCAGTACTTC. The complete variable domain, with remaining parts taken from reference TRBV7-2 and TRBJ2-7, reads GAGVSQSPSNKVTEKGKDVELRCDPISGHTALYWYRQSLGQGLEFLIYFQGNSAPDKSGLPSDRFSAERTGGSVSTLTIQRTQQEDSAVYLCASSPDRGSYEQYFGPGTRLTVT.

This chain links TRBV19 with TRBJ1-2; weak D call: TRBD1 (5 bases). This CDR3 has 12 amino acids. Germline lookup yields CDR1 LNHDA and CDR2 SQIVND (reference sequence). Trimming removed 5 bases at V and 5 bases at J, with 9 bases between. In nucleotides, the CDR3 is TGTGCCAGTAGTCGCCGACAGTATGGCTACACCTTC. Translating gives CASSRRQYGYTF.

The chain is built from TRBV6-5 and TRBJ2-1, with D maybe TRBD1 (5 bases). With 4 bases removed from V and 4 bases from J, the gap between germline ends came to 8 bases. Germline CDR1 is MNHEY and CDR2 is SVGAGI. The CDR3 consists of 13 residues. Here the CDR3 DNA reads TGTGCCAGCAGTTCCGGACATTACAATGAGCAGTTCTTC. Its protein product is CASSSGHYNEQFF.

This chain uses TRBV14 with TRBJ1-5; D unresolved. The CDR3 runs to 13 residues. Per the germline V gene, CDR1 is SGHDN and CDR2 is FVKESK. V lost 1 base and J 5 bases, leaving 6 bases between the germline ends. The CDR3 sequence: CASSQGEYQPQHF. The CDR3 DNA sequence: TGTGCCAGCAGCCAAGGCGAGTATCAGCCCCAGCATTTT.

V and J are TRBV9 and TRBJ2-6, with TRBD1 identical over 9 bases. The CDR3 is 18 residues long. Trimming took 0 bases from V and 0 from J; bases not matched to a gene: 4. Germline V gene sequence: CDR1 SGDLS, CDR2 YYNGEE. CDR3 region: CASSVEGQGYSGANVLTF. CDR3 DNA: TGTGCCAGCAGCGTAGAGGGACAGGGCTACTCTGGGGCCAACGTCCTGACTTTC.

The chain employs TRBV11-3 and TRBJ2-7, with a weak D call TRBD1 (5 bases). The germline gives CDR1 SGHNT, CDR2 YENEEA. V was shortened by 5 bases and J by 3 bases, with 17 bases between the two germline ends. The CDR3 runs to 15 residues. The CDR3 sequence is CASSPTTTDSYEQYF. CDR3 nucleotide sequence: TGTGCCAGCAGCCCCACTACGACAGATAGCTACGAGCAGTACTTC.

This clone was seen a single time. The chain carries TRBV5-1 and TRBJ1-1; no definite D call. Trimming shortened V by 0 bases and J by 6 bases, and 12 bases separated the two germline ends. Germline V gives CDR1 SGHRS, CDR2 YFSETQ. The CDR3 is 14 residues long. CDR3 region: CASSLVGGGAEAFF. The CDR3 DNA reads TGCGCCAGCAGCTTGGTTGGAGGAGGAGCTGAAGCTTTCTTT.